Presented here are 22 T cell receptor beta chains from one specimen sequenced in a study of radiotherapy plus CTLA-4 blockade in lung cancer. Clones were read by immunoSEQ multiplex PCR, and TCRdb kept only the in-frame ones, dropping some. The sample has roughly 59,000 clones; approximately 67% are singletons. The sequencing used peripheral blood, collected from a patient treated with radiotherapy plus ipilimumab. These receptors all come from a human donor with non-small cell lung cancer whose response to radiotherapy plus ipilimumab could not be evaluated.

This CDR3 reads CASSPGQGPGELFF. In DNA form, the CDR3 reads TGTGCCAGCAGTCCGGGACAGGGTCCCGGGGAGCTGTTTTTT. The rearrangement uses TRBV6-5 and TRBJ2-2, with 9 bases fitting TRBD1. The CDR3 spans 14 residues. V was pared by 5 bases and J by 6 bases, with 4 bases of the junction left unmatched. Germline values: CDR1 MNHEY, CDR2 SVGAGI.

The genes are TRBV29-1 and TRBJ1-1, with a possible D match to TRBD1 (6 bases). V lost 1 base and J lost 7, with 10 bases in between. The germline V gene has CDR1 SQVTM and CDR2 ANQGSEA. There are 12 residues in the CDR3. The CDR3 spells CSVEVEGVEAFF. As DNA, the CDR3 is TGCAGCGTTGAAGTAGAGGGGGTTGAAGCTTTCTTT. The full variable domain, in which reference TRBV29-1 and TRBJ1-1 provide the parts outside the CDR3, is SAVISQKPSRDICQRGTSLTIQCQVDSQVTMMFWYRQQPGQSLTLIATANQGSEATYESGFVIDKFPISRPNLTFSTLTVSNMSPEDSSIYLCSVEVEGVEAFFGQGTRLTVV.

This clone appeared once. The chain has TRBV5-6 and TRBJ1-1, with TRBD1 matching 11 bases. The germline V gene has CDR1 SGHDT and CDR2 YYEEEE. The V and J ends lost 0 bases and 11 bases, in that order; junction bases with no gene match: 12. This CDR3 is 16 amino acids long. As DNA, the CDR3 is TGTGCCAGCAGCTTGGGGGACAGGGGGTCGGTTATTGGGGCTTTCTTT. It specifies CASSLGDRGSVIGAFF. Full variable domain (remainder filled in from reference TRBV5-6 and TRBJ1-1): DAGVTQSPTHLIKTRGQQVTLRCSPKSGHDTVSWYQQALGQGPQFIFQYYEEEERQRGNFPDRFSGHQFPNYSSELNVNALLLGDSALYLCASSLGDRGSVIGAFFGQGTRLTVV.

V usage is TRBV6-5 and J usage is TRBJ1-2; D call uncertain. This CDR3 is 15 amino acids long. Germline V gives CDR1 MNHEY, CDR2 SVGAGI. Trimming pared 3 bases from V and 7 bases from J, leaving 18 bases between. The CDR3, as DNA: TGTGCCAGCAGTTATGATCAGAGGGATTCAGGTGGCTACACCTTC. Translated: CASSYDQRDSGGYTF.

This chain uses TRBV2 with TRBJ1-5; TRBD1 agrees at 10 bases. The CDR3 contains 13 residues. In germline, CDR1 is SNHLY, CDR2 FYNNEI. V shed 10 bases, J shed 7 bases, and the junction held 7 bases outside the gene matches. The CDR3 bases are TGTGCCACTGGGGGACAGGGGCGACAGCCCCAGCATTTT. This sequence encodes CATGGQGRQPQHF. Full variable domain (missing parts from reference TRBV2 and TRBJ1-5): EPEVTQTPSHQVTQMGQEVILRCVPISNHLYFYWYRQILGQKVEFLVSFYNNEISEKSEIFDDQFSVERPDGSNFTLKIRSTKLEDSAMYFCATGGQGRQPQHFGDGTRLSIL.

This clone has just one count. The rearrangement uses TRBV15 and TRBJ1-2, with TRBD1 identical over 7 bases. Trimming removed 0 bases from V and 8 bases from J; junction bases left unmatched: 12. The CDR3 totals 16 residues. Germline-derived CDR1 and CDR2 are LNHNV and YYDKDF (reference sequence). The CDR3 region is CATSRDGDSAMEGYTF. The DNA for the CDR3 is TGTGCCACCAGCAGAGATGGGGACAGCGCGATGGAGGGCTACACCTTC.

The chain joins TRBV6-5 to TRBJ2-7; TRBD2 is a possible D gene (5 bases). The V end was cut by 7 bases, the J end by 3 bases, with 16 bases between. Germline-derived CDR1 and CDR2 are MNHEY and SVGAGI. This CDR3 has 14 residues. The CDR3 DNA is TGTGCCAGCACCCGGGGAGTAGGATACTACGAGCAGTACTTC. It is translated as CASTRGVGYYEQYF.

The chain combines TRBV9 with TRBJ2-3; 11 nucleotides align to TRBD2. The CDR3 has 15 amino acids. Germline CDR1 and CDR2: SGDLS and YYNGEE. Trimming removed 3 bases from V and 6 bases from J; junction bases left unmatched: 6. CDR3 nucleotides: TGTGCCAGCAGCGCATCTAGCGGGGGGCTGGATACGCAGTATTTT. Its translation: CASSASSGGLDTQYF.

The CDR3 loop reads CASIPTENTEAFF. CDR3 nucleotide sequence: TGTGCCAGCATCCCGACAGAGAACACTGAAGCTTTCTTT. J is TRBJ1-1 and V is TRBV2; D is possibly TRBD1 (5 bases). Trimming cost V 7 bases and J 1 base, with 10 bases left between them. CDR1 is SNHLY and CDR2 is FYNNEI in the germline V gene. This CDR3 is built from 13 residues.

V and J are TRBV11-1 and TRBJ2-7, with 9 bases fitting TRBD2. J gave up 6 bases and V 5 bases, and 8 bases lay outside the gene matches. Germline CDR1 reads SGHAT; CDR2 reads FQDESV (reference sequence). This CDR3 spans 14 amino acids. CDR3 sequence: CASSRRGGEAEQYF. The CDR3 DNA reads as TGTGCCAGCAGCCGGCGGGGGGGAGAAGCCGAGCAGTACTTC.

The chain combines TRBV5-4 with TRBJ1-1; D is unresolved. The CDR3 runs 19 residues. Germline V gives CDR1 SGHNT, CDR2 YYREEE (reference sequence). Trimming pared 2 bases from V and 0 bases from J, leaving 23 bases between. CDR3 region: CASSFERSFASLMNTEAFF. As DNA, the CDR3 is TGTGCCAGCAGCTTTGAACGGAGTTTCGCTTCCTTAATGAACACTGAAGCTTTCTTT.

The chain uses TRBV7-3 and TRBJ1-1; TRBD1 aligns across 10 bases. This CDR3 comprises 14 residues. V was pared by 2 bases and J by 3 bases, with 0 bases of the junction left unmatched. Germline values: CDR1 SGHTA, CDR2 FQGTGA. The CDR3 sequence: CASSLGQGDTEAFF. CDR3 DNA: TGTGCCAGCAGCTTAGGACAGGGGGACACTGAAGCTTTCTTT.

For the CDR3, the DNA is TGTGCCAGCAGTGGAGATGCAGGGGTTGGGTCCCAGCATTTT. It specifies CASSGDAGVGSQHF. This chain joins TRBV6-5 and TRBJ1-5, with D perhaps matching TRBD1 (6 bases). The germline gives CDR1 MNHEY, CDR2 SVGAGI. The CDR3 contains 14 residues. V lost 5 bases and J 11 bases, leaving 19 bases between the germline ends.

The gene calls are TRBV6-1 and TRBJ2-7, with TRBD1 matching 7 bases. The germline V gene encodes CDR1 MNHNS and CDR2 SASEGT. The CDR3 has 13 amino acids. The ends lost 5 bases at V and 5 bases at J; junction bases unmatched: 6. The CDR3 region is CASSTDRYNEQYF. CDR3 nucleotide sequence: TGTGCCAGCAGTACGGACAGGTACAACGAGCAGTACTTC.

This clone occurred a few times. The genes are TRBV10-3 and TRBJ1-2, with TRBD1 matching over 8 bases. The germline V gene encodes CDR1 ENHRY and CDR2 SYGVKD. This CDR3 region has 15 residues. The V and J ends lost 3 bases and 4 bases, in that order; junction bases with no gene match: 7. The CDR3 DNA follows: TGTGCCATCAGTGACCCGGACAGGGCCGGCTATGGCTACACCTTC. It encodes CAISDPDRAGYGYTF.

The chain links TRBV7-3 to TRBJ2-3; weak D call: TRBD2 (6 bases). This CDR3 is 14 amino acids long. From germline, CDR1 is SGHTA and CDR2 FQGTGA. V lost 0 bases and J 2 bases, leaving 6 bases between the germline ends. Here the CDR3 reads CASSLTRDTDTQYF. The CDR3 nucleotides are TGTGCCAGCAGCTTAACGCGGGACACAGATACGCAGTATTTT.

V gene TRBV27 combines with J gene TRBJ1-4, with unresolved D. The germline V gene has CDR1 MNHEY and CDR2 SMNVEV (reference sequence). The V and J ends lost 2 bases and 10 bases respectively, with 11 bases between them. This CDR3 is 13 amino acids long. The CDR3 sequence: CASSLASGAKLFF. The CDR3 DNA reads TGTGCCAGCAGTTTAGCCTCAGGTGCAAAACTGTTTTTT.

DNA for the CDR3: TGTGCCAGCAGTTTATTCGCCGGGGATGGAAACACCATATATTTT. As protein: CASSLFAGDGNTIYF. The chain recombines TRBV27 with TRBJ1-3; D gene unclear. V shed 1 base and J shed 3 bases, with 10 bases lying between them. Looked up from germline, CDR1 is MNHEY and CDR2 is SMNVEV (reference sequence). The CDR3 is 15 amino acids.

The genes are TRBV5-4 and TRBJ2-7; TRBD2 matches at 12 bases. With V trimmed by 0 bases and J by 5 bases, 0 bases remained unmatched. CDR3 length: 14 amino acids. The V gene's germline CDR1 is SGHNT and CDR2 YYREEE (reference sequence). The CDR3 DNA is TGTGCCAGCAGCTTGGGACTAGCGGGAGACGAGCAGTACTTC. This encodes CASSLGLAGDEQYF.

The chain combines TRBV7-2 with TRBJ1-2, with no clear D. The germline V gene has CDR1 SGHTA and CDR2 FQGNSA. V lost 5 bases to trimming and J lost 0 bases, with 10 bases between them. This CDR3 contains 14 residues. CDR3 sequence: CASSPTRANYGYTF. The CDR3 DNA sequence: TGTGCCAGCAGCCCGACAAGAGCTAACTATGGCTACACCTTC.

This clone came up once. The rearrangement joins TRBV4-1 to TRBJ1-2; D is unclear. Trimming stripped 4 bases from V and 2 bases from J, with 5 bases between. The CDR3 covers 12 residues. Germline V gene data show CDR1 as MGHRA and CDR2 as YSYEKL. The CDR3 DNA is TGCGCCAGCAGCCTGACAAACTATGGCTACACCTTC. This sequence encodes CASSLTNYGYTF.

This chain connects TRBV7-3 to TRBJ1-1, with TRBD1 as a possible D gene (5 bases). Germline V gives CDR1 SGHTA, CDR2 FQGTGA. The V gene lost 2 bases and the J gene lost 1 base, with 11 bases spanning the gap. This CDR3 has 15 amino acids. The DNA for the CDR3 is TGTGCCAGCAGCTTAGAAGGGGCAGGGAACACTGAAGCTTTCTTT. It is translated as CASSLEGAGNTEAFF.